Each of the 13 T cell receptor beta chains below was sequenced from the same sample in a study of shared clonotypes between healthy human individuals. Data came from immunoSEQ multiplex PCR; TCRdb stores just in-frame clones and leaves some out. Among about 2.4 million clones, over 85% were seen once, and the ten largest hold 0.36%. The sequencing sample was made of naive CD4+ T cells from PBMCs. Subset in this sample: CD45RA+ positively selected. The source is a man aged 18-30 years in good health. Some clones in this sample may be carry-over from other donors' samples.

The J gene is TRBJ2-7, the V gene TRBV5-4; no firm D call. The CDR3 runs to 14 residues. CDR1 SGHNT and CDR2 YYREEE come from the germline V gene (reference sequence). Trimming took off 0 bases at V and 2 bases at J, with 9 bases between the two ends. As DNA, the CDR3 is TGTGCCAGCAGCTTGGAAGGATCTCCCTACGAGCAGTACTTC. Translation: CASSLEGSPYEQYF.

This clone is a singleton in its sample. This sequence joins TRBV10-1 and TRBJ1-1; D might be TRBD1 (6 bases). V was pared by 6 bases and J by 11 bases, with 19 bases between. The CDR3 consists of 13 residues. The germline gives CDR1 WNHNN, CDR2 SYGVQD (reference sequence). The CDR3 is CASSPGGRSSAFF. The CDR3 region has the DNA TGCGCCAGCAGCCCGGGGGGCAGGTCCAGCGCTTTCTTT.

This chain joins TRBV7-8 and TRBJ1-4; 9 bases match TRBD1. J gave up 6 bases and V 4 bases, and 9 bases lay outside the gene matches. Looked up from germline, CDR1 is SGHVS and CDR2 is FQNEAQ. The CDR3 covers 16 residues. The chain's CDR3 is CASSSASGQGYEKLFF. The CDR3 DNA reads TGTGCCAGCAGCTCCGCGTCGGGACAGGGTTATGAAAAACTGTTTTTT.

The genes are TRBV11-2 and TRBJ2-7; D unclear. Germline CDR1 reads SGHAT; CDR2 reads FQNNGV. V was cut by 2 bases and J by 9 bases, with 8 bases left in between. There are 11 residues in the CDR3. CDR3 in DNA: TGTGCCAGCAGCTTACAGTTCGGGCAGTACTTC. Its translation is CASSLQFGQYF.

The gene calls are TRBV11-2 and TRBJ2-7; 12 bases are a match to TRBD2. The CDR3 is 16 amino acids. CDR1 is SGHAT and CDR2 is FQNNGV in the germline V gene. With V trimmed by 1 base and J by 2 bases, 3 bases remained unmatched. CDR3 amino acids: CASSLGLAGVPYEQYF. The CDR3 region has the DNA TGTGCCAGCAGCTTAGGACTAGCGGGAGTCCCCTACGAGCAGTACTTC.

In DNA, the CDR3 is TGTGCCAGCAGATCGGGGTGGGAGGGGTACACCGGGGAGCTGTTTTTT. This sequence encodes CASRSGWEGYTGELFF. V gene TRBV9 combines with J gene TRBJ2-2, with 7 bases fitting TRBD2. From germline, CDR1 is SGDLS and CDR2 YYNGEE. After removal of 5 bases from V and 3 bases from J, the junction contained 10 bases not matched to a gene. The CDR3 contains 16 residues.

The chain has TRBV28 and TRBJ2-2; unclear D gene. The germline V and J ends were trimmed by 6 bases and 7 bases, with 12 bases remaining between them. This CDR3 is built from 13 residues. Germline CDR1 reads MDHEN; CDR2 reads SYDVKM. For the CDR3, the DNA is TGTGCCAGCAGCCCCCAGTCGAGCGGGGAGCTGTTTTTT. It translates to CASSPQSSGELFF.

The CDR3 loop reads CASSPEAGTYEQFF. CDR3 DNA: TGTGCCAGCAGCCCCGAGGCGGGGACCTACGAGCAGTTCTTC. The chain links TRBV7-2 to TRBJ2-1; maybe TRBD2 (6 bases). The V end lost 5 bases, the J end lost 10 bases, and 18 bases lay between the germline ends. In germline, CDR1 is SGHTA, CDR2 FQGNSA. The CDR3 length is 14 residues.

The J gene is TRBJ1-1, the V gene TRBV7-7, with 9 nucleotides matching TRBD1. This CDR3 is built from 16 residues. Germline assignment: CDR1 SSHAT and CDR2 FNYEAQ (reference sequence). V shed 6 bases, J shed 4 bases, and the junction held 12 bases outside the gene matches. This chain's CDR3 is CASSSGTGLTGTEAFF. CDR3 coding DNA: TGTGCCAGCAGTTCCGGGACAGGGCTAACGGGCACTGAAGCTTTCTTT.

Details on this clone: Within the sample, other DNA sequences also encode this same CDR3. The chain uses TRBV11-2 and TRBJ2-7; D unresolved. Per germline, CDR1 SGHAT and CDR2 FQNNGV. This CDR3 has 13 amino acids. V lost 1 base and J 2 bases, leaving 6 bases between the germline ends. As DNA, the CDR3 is TGTGCCAGCAGCTTAGCTGGGACCTACGAGCAGTACTTC. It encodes CASSLAGTYEQYF.

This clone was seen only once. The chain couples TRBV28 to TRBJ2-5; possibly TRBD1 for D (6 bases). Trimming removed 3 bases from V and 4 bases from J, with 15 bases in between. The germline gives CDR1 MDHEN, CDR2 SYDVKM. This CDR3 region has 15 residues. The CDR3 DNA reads TGTGCCAGCAGTTTTGGGGGCAGGGTGGGAGAGACCCAGTACTTC. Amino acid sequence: CASSFGGRVGETQYF.

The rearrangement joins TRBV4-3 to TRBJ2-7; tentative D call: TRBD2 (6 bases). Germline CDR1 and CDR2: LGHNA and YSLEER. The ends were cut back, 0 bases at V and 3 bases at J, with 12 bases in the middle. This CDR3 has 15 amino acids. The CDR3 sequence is CASSQETGVVYEQYF. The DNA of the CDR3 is TGCGCCAGCAGCCAAGAGACGGGGGTTGTCTACGAGCAGTACTTC.

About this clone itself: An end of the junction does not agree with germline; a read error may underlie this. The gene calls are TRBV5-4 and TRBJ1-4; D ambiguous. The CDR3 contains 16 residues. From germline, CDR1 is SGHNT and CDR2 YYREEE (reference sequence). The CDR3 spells CASSQGVVTGSEKLFF. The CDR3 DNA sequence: TGCGCCAGCAGCCAAGGAGTAGTAACGGGGAGTGAAAAACTGTTTTTT.